These 27 T cell receptor beta chains were all obtained from the same sample, sequenced in a study of T cells in Graves' hyperthyroidism and ophthalmopathy. Using RNA transcripts as the source, TCR beta CDR3 regions were amplified. TCR CDR3 underwent first-round RT-PCR with the HTBI primer set. TCRdb reprocessed the multiplex PCR reads with MiXCR, giving one entry per CDR3 protein. The sample has fewer than 750,000 distinct CDR3 sequences; roughly 50% are singletons. The sequenced material came from peripheral blood or thyroid tissue (not recorded which). These receptors all stem from a young woman with Graves' hyperthyroidism.

Turning to this clonotype: A much more abundant neighbour one base away suggests this may be a read error. J is TRBJ1-1 and V is TRBV10-3; 9 bases line up with TRBD1. This CDR3 contains 14 residues. The germline CDR1 and CDR2 sequences are ENHRY and SYGVKD. DNA for the CDR3: TGTGCCAGCAGTCGGGACAGGGTTGACACTGGAGCTTTCTTT. It is translated as CASSRDRVDTGAFF.

This clonotype was found a few times. The V and J genes are TRBV7-9 and TRBJ2-1, with 12 bases lining up with TRBD2. CDR1 is SEHNR and CDR2 is FQNEAQ in the germline V gene (reference sequence). V was clipped by 2 bases and J by 4 bases; unmatched bases: 3. The CDR3 covers 16 residues. The CDR3 sequence is CASSLSGLAGYNEQFF. For the CDR3, the DNA is TGTGCCAGCAGCTTATCGGGACTAGCGGGTTACAATGAGCAGTTCTTC.

This clonotype showed up many times. The chain carries TRBV2 and TRBJ1-2; 7 positions match TRBD1. The V and J ends lost 3 bases and 6 bases, in that order; junction bases with no gene match: 7. Germline V gives CDR1 SNHLY, CDR2 FYNNEI. The CDR3 has 14 amino acids. CDR3 residues: CASSDPRQGNGYTF. In nucleotides, the CDR3 is TGTGCCAGCAGTGACCCGAGACAGGGAAATGGCTACACCTTC.

Many counts were recorded for this clonotype. This chain uses TRBV4-1 with TRBJ2-7; D not certain. The V and J ends lost 4 bases and 4 bases respectively, with 11 bases between them. The CDR3 consists of 13 residues. Germline assignment: CDR1 MGHRA and CDR2 YSYEKL. CDR3 nucleotide sequence: TGCGCCAGCAGCCTAACACTACCTTACGAGCAGTACTTC. Protein product: CASSLTLPYEQYF.

Ten or more counts support this clonotype. The J gene is TRBJ2-7, the V gene TRBV7-8, with 7 positions matching TRBD2. The trim removed 0 bases at V and 4 bases at J, leaving 6 bases unmatched. CDR3 length: 15 amino acids. Per the germline V gene, CDR1 is SGHVS and CDR2 is FQNEAQ. Here the CDR3 DNA reads TGTGCCAGCAGCTTAGCGGGAGGGGCCGAGTACGAGCAGTACTTC. This sequence encodes CASSLAGGAEYEQYF.

V gene TRBV29-1 combines with J gene TRBJ2-7, with D maybe TRBD2 (5 bases). There are 15 residues in the CDR3. Germline values: CDR1 SQVTM, CDR2 ANQGSEA. Trimming cost V 7 bases and J 2 bases, with 21 bases left between them. The CDR3 sequence: CSALTAGNLAYEQYF. In DNA form, the CDR3 reads TGCAGCGCCTTAACGGCCGGGAACCTCGCCTACGAGCAGTACTTC.

The rearrangement joins TRBV12-5 to TRBJ1-5; possible D gene TRBD1, 5 bases. Germline loops: CDR1 LGHNT, CDR2 FRNRAP. Deletions cut 8 bases from V and 3 bases from J, with 17 bases between. The CDR3 is 15 amino acids. The CDR3 reads CASSVGQSFNQPQHF. CDR3 sequence (DNA): TGTGCTAGTTCCGTGGGGCAATCCTTCAATCAGCCCCAGCATTTT.

V usage is TRBV19 and J usage is TRBJ2-7; TRBD2 matches at 7 bases. Germline V gives CDR1 LNHDA, CDR2 SQIVND (reference sequence). The CDR3 is 15 amino acids. Trimming cost V 5 bases and J 9 bases; bases outside gene matches: 16. CDR3 sequence (DNA): TGTGCCAGTAGTCTGGTGGCCAGCGGGATTTCATCGCAGTACTTC. Residues: CASSLVASGISSQYF.

The gene calls are TRBV10-3 and TRBJ2-7; D may be TRBD1 or TRBD2 (5 bases each). Trimming left V 3 bases short and J 3 bases short, with 15 bases between. CDR1 and CDR2 from the germline V gene are ENHRY and SYGVKD. The CDR3 contains 15 residues. The CDR3 spells CAISDRGGRNYEQYF. In nucleotides, the CDR3 is TGTGCCATCAGTGATCGTGGGGGAAGGAACTACGAGCAGTACTTC.

For this clonotype: Germline is not matched at one junction end, which may reflect a read error. The chain combines TRBV19 with TRBJ2-7; no clear D. The V gene's germline CDR1 is LNHDA and CDR2 SQIVND (reference sequence). CDR3 size: 17 residues. The CDR3 region is CASSMGILTTFSYAQYF. The CDR3 coding sequence is TGTGCCAGTAGTATGGGGATTTTGACAACTTTCTCCTACGCGCAGTACTTC.

This clonotype was observed a few times. The chain uses TRBV10-3 and TRBJ2-1, with 12 nucleotides matching TRBD1. This CDR3 spans 15 amino acids. The V and J ends lost 6 bases and 7 bases, in that order; junction bases with no gene match: 7. Looked up from germline, CDR1 is ENHRY and CDR2 is SYGVKD. The CDR3 here is CAIRPGQGARNEQFF. In DNA form, the CDR3 reads TGTGCCATCAGGCCGGGACAGGGGGCGCGGAATGAGCAGTTCTTC.

This clonotype was detected ten times or more. V usage is TRBV27 and J usage is TRBJ1-6; D unresolved. This CDR3 spans 13 amino acids. V lost 4 bases, J lost 10 bases, and 11 bases lay in between. Germline CDR1 MNHEY, CDR2 SMNVEV (reference sequence). The CDR3 reads CASSSRAGSPLHF. CDR3 sequence (DNA): TGTGCCAGCAGTTCCCGGGCGGGCTCACCCCTCCACTTT.

This clonotype was picked up a small number of times. The chain recombines TRBV7-2 with TRBJ2-7; 11 nucleotides line up with TRBD2. The CDR3 runs 15 residues. Germline assignment: CDR1 SGHTA and CDR2 FQGNSA. Germline trimming cut 6 bases from V and 2 bases from J; bases unmatched to any gene: 6. The CDR3 loop is CASSSLAGVAYEQYF. CDR3 in DNA: TGTGCCAGCAGTTCACTAGCGGGAGTCGCCTACGAGCAGTACTTC.

This chain connects TRBV3-1 to TRBJ2-4; 7 bases map to TRBD2. Germline-derived CDR1 and CDR2 are LGHDT and YNNKEL (reference sequence). The junction had 11 bases not matched to a gene; V was cut back by 0 bases and J by 3 bases. The CDR3 is 18 amino acids. This chain's CDR3 is CASSQEGTTKGIKNIQYF. CDR3 sequence (DNA): TGTGCCAGCAGCCAAGAGGGGACTACCAAGGGGATCAAAAACATTCAGTACTTC.

The rearrangement links TRBV5-1 to TRBJ2-5; no firm D call. The V end was cut by 0 bases, the J end by 5 bases, with 11 bases between. CDR1 is SGHRS, CDR2 YFSETQ, per germline. The CDR3 contains 14 residues. CDR3 DNA sequence: TGCGCCAGCAGCTTGGGGAGAGGAATGGAGACCCAGTACTTC. Amino acids: CASSLGRGMETQYF.

This clonotype occurred many times. The chain is built from TRBV9 and TRBJ1-4; the match to TRBD1 covers 9 bases. The CDR3 contains 16 residues. CDR1 SGDLS and CDR2 YYNGEE come from the germline V gene. The V segment lost 3 bases and the J segment 8 bases; nucleotides outside the gene matches: 11. In nucleotides, the CDR3 is TGTGCCAGCAGCGGGGGACAGGGCGCATCGGGAGAAAAACTGTTTTTT. Translation gives CASSGGQGASGEKLFF.

This clonotype was counted ten times or more. CDR3 bases: TGTGCCAGCAGAAGAGAAGATTCACCCCTCCACTTT. Translated: CASRREDSPLHF. V is TRBV6-4 and J is TRBJ1-6; D gene unclear. Trimming pared 6 bases from V and 8 bases from J, leaving 8 bases between. Per germline, CDR1 MRHNA and CDR2 SNTAGT. This CDR3 has 12 amino acids.

This clonotype was observed many times. The V call is TRBV25-1, the J call TRBJ1-2; D not resolved. Germline V gives CDR1 MGHDK, CDR2 SYGVNS. This CDR3 has 13 residues. Trimming took 3 bases from V and 8 from J, leaving 13 bases between them. The CDR3 DNA follows: TGTGCCAGCAGTGATAGGGAGTCGATCGGCTACACCTTC. It translates to CASSDRESIGYTF.

This clonotype appeared many times. The V gene is TRBV12-3 or TRBV12-4, the J gene TRBJ2-2; 9 bases map to TRBD1. V dropped 7 bases and J dropped 6; count of bases not matched to a gene: 3. This CDR3 has 13 amino acids. The CDR3 nucleotides read TGTGCCAGCAAGGGGACAGGGTCCGGGGAGCTGTTTTTT. It yields the protein CASKGTGSGELFF.

The J gene is TRBJ2-5, the V gene TRBV29-1, with a possible D match to TRBD1 (6 bases). V was cut by 5 bases and J by 0 bases, with 10 bases left in between. Germline CDR1 and CDR2: SQVTM and ANQGSEA. The CDR3 contains 13 residues. Here the CDR3 reads CSVRQDYQETQYF. CDR3 coding DNA: TGCAGCGTTAGACAGGATTACCAAGAGACCCAGTACTTC.

The chain has TRBV10-3 and TRBJ2-7, with 9 bases lining up with TRBD1. CDR1 is ENHRY and CDR2 is SYGVKD in the germline V gene. V shed 1 base and J 5 bases; nucleotides not matched to a gene: 6. This CDR3 comprises 15 residues. The CDR3: CAISELDRGSHEQYF. The CDR3 DNA sequence: TGTGCCATCAGTGAGTTGGACAGGGGTTCCCACGAGCAGTACTTC.

CDR3 in amino acids: CSAREGGEDHYGYTF. The DNA for the CDR3 is TGCAGTGCTAGGGAGGGAGGCGAGGATCACTATGGCTACACCTTC. The rearrangement uses TRBV20-1 and TRBJ1-2; D gene unclear. The CDR3 spans 15 residues. Per germline, CDR1 DFQATT and CDR2 SNEGSKA (reference sequence). The germline V and J ends were trimmed by 3 bases and 3 bases, with 17 bases remaining between them.

This clonotype was recorded only once. The V and J genes are TRBV29-1 and TRBJ1-3; TRBD1 aligns across 7 bases. Germline V gene sequence: CDR1 SQVTM, CDR2 ANQGSEA. This CDR3 has 14 residues. Trimming took 4 bases from V and 6 from J; bases not matched to a gene: 9. The CDR3, as DNA: TGCAGCGTTGTAGGGGGCGGGACAGCAAACACCATATATTTT. Translation gives CSVVGGGTANTIYF.

This clonotype was recorded many times. This chain connects TRBV19 to TRBJ1-1; no firm D call. This CDR3 region has 13 residues. Germline V gene lookup returns CDR1 LNHDA and CDR2 SQIVND (reference sequence). Trimming shortened V by 7 bases and J by 1 base, and 10 bases separated the two germline ends. The CDR3 spells CASMIWGNTEAFF. CDR3 sequence (DNA): TGTGCCAGTATGATTTGGGGGAACACTGAAGCTTTCTTT.

The V call is TRBV7-2, the J call TRBJ2-2; D possibly corresponds to TRBD2 (5 bases). The germline V gene has CDR1 SGHTA and CDR2 FQGNSA. The CDR3 runs to 13 residues. V lost 6 bases and J lost 7, with 12 bases in between. This chain's CDR3 is CASRRRGNGELFF. In DNA form, the CDR3 reads TGTGCCAGCAGAAGACGGGGTAACGGGGAGCTGTTTTTT.

Many counts were recorded for this clonotype. The gene calls are TRBV4-1 and TRBJ1-6, with D perhaps TRBD1 (6 bases). The CDR3 covers 16 residues. With 2 bases removed from V and 9 bases from J, the gap between germline ends came to 17 bases. Per the germline V gene, CDR1 is MGHRA and CDR2 is YSYEKL. The CDR3 protein is CASSQPDRSRGSPLHF. CDR3 DNA: TGCGCCAGCAGCCAACCCGACAGGAGTCGTGGTTCACCCCTCCACTTT.

This chain joins TRBV19 and TRBJ1-5; maybe TRBD1 (5 bases). Per the germline V gene, CDR1 is LNHDA and CDR2 is SQIVND (reference sequence). Trimming stripped 3 bases from V and 2 bases from J, with 11 bases between. The CDR3 extends over 15 amino acids. The CDR3 protein is CASSMAGLGNQPQHF. For the CDR3, the DNA is TGTGCCAGTAGTATGGCAGGGTTGGGCAATCAGCCCCAGCATTTT.